These 32 T cell receptor beta chains originate from one sample sequenced in a study of cytomegalovirus exposure and HLA in healthy donors. In the PCR, 60 Vbeta and 13 Jbeta primers were used. This table comes from immunoSEQ multiplex PCR, and its TCRdb copy is limited to in-frame clones, with some not included. The sample has roughly 60,000 clones. Material for sequencing was PBMCs. All receptors come from a woman aged 18-30 years in good health and CMV-seronegative.

The chain is built from TRBV10-2 and TRBJ1-2; 7 nucleotides align to TRBD1. This CDR3 is 13 amino acids long. CDR1 is WSHSY and CDR2 is SAAADI in the germline V gene. V lost 3 bases and J lost 5; bases outside the gene matches: 3. DNA for the CDR3: TGCGCCAGCAGTGAAAGGACAGGATATGGCTACACCTTC. It yields the protein CASSERTGYGYTF.

The J gene is TRBJ2-5, the V gene TRBV7-9; D gene uncertain. Germline V gives CDR1 SEHNR, CDR2 FQNEAQ (reference sequence). V was shortened by 6 bases and J by 4 bases, with 15 bases between the two germline ends. The CDR3 covers 14 residues. CDR3 protein: CASRPLGRPETQYF. For the CDR3, the DNA is TGTGCCAGCAGGCCCCTCGGCAGGCCAGAGACCCAGTACTTC.

The chain links TRBV6-1 to TRBJ2-2, with TRBD2 matching over 7 bases. In germline, CDR1 is MNHNS, CDR2 SASEGT. The CDR3 contains 16 residues. After removal of 1 base from V and 9 bases from J, the junction contained 11 bases not matched to a gene. This chain's CDR3 is CASSEVGGSGGRELFF. In DNA form, the CDR3 reads TGTGCCAGCAGTGAAGTTGGCGGGAGCGGTGGCAGGGAGCTGTTTTTT.

The chain recombines TRBV4-1 with TRBJ2-1; TRBD2 matches at 9 bases. Germline values: CDR1 MGHRA, CDR2 YSYEKL. V dropped 1 base and J dropped 4; count of bases not matched to a gene: 5. This CDR3 is built from 16 residues. This CDR3 is CASSQGLAGFYNEQFF. CDR3 coding DNA: TGCGCCAGCAGCCAAGGCCTAGCGGGGTTTTACAATGAGCAGTTCTTC.

This sequence joins TRBV28 and TRBJ2-7; 7 positions match TRBD1. Germline V gene lookup returns CDR1 MDHEN and CDR2 SYDVKM. CDR3 length: 12 residues. With V trimmed by 5 bases and J by 6 bases, 4 bases remained unmatched. For the CDR3, the DNA is TGTGCCAGCAGTCGACAGGGTCTCGAGCAGTACTTC. Translation: CASSRQGLEQYF.

This sequence joins TRBV13 and TRBJ1-1; possibly TRBD1 for D (5 bases). The V end lost 5 bases, the J end lost 7 bases, and 8 bases lay between the germline ends. The V gene's germline CDR1 is PRHDT and CDR2 FYEKMQ (reference sequence). This CDR3 contains 11 residues. The CDR3 DNA is TGTGCCAGCAGCCACAGGAGTGAAGCTTTCTTT. Residues: CASSHRSEAFF.

A word on this clone: Distinct nucleotide sequences in the sample also encode this CDR3. V usage is TRBV7-9 and J usage is TRBJ2-7; 8 bases line up with TRBD1. Germline V gene lookup returns CDR1 SEHNR and CDR2 FQNEAQ (reference sequence). This CDR3 contains 14 residues. V dropped 3 bases and J dropped 4; count of bases not matched to a gene: 5. In nucleotides, the CDR3 is TGTGCCAGCAGCTTCGACAGGGGACCTTACGAGCAGTACTTC. This translates into CASSFDRGPYEQYF. Together with reference TRBV7-9 and TRBJ2-7, the CDR3 gives the full variable domain: DTGVSQNPRHKITKRGQNVTFRCDPISEHNRLYWYRQTLGQGPEFLTYFQNEAQLEKSRLLSDRFSAERPKGSFSTLEIQRTEQGDSAMYLCASSFDRGPYEQYFGPGTRLTVT.

Here the CDR3 reads CATSSWTGNTEAFF. CDR3 nucleotides: TGTGCCACCAGCAGTTGGACAGGGAACACTGAAGCTTTCTTT. This chain links TRBV15 with TRBJ1-1; 7 nucleotides agree with TRBD1. The CDR3 has 14 residues. Germline loops: CDR1 LNHNV, CDR2 YYDKDF (reference sequence). J was trimmed by 1 base and V by 3 bases; bases with no gene match: 2. The full variable domain, its missing parts supplied by reference TRBV15 and TRBJ1-1, is DAMVIQNPRYQVTQFGKPVTLSCSQTLNHNVMYWYQQKSSQAPKLLFHYYDKDFNNEADTPDNFQSRRPNTSFCFLDIRSPGLGDTAMYLCATSSWTGNTEAFFGQGTRLTVV.

V and J are TRBV15 and TRBJ1-1; tentative D call: TRBD1 (6 bases). Trimming took 3 bases from V and 4 from J, leaving 12 bases between them. This CDR3 region has 14 residues. From germline, CDR1 is LNHNV and CDR2 YYDKDF (reference sequence). The CDR3 DNA sequence: TGTGCCACCAGCAGGCCAGGGGTAGGCACTGAAGCTTTCTTT. It codes for CATSRPGVGTEAFF.

Concerning this clone: Distinct nucleotide sequences in the sample also encode this CDR3. The J gene is TRBJ2-4, the V gene TRBV4-1; D perhaps matches TRBD1 (6 bases). The germline V gene has CDR1 MGHRA and CDR2 YSYEKL. The CDR3 is 14 amino acids. With 1 base removed from V and 9 bases from J, the gap between germline ends came to 13 bases. Written as DNA, the CDR3 is TGCGCCAGCAGCCAAGCAGGACAGCGAATCATTCAGTACTTC. Translating gives CASSQAGQRIIQYF.

This chain joins TRBV2 and TRBJ2-5; D is ambiguous. The CDR3 consists of 10 residues. Trimming left V 6 bases short and J 4 bases short, with 3 bases between. Looked up from germline, CDR1 is SNHLY and CDR2 is FYNNEI. The CDR3 loop is CASSVETQYF. The CDR3 nucleotides are TGTGCCAGCAGCGTAGAGACCCAGTACTTC.

The rearrangement joins TRBV27 to TRBJ2-5; 12 bases are a match to TRBD1. CDR1 MNHEY and CDR2 SMNVEV come from the germline V gene (reference sequence). The CDR3 runs 11 residues. DNA for the CDR3: TGTCGGGACAGGGGGCCAGAGACCCAGTACTTC. This encodes CRDRGPETQYF.

The chain is built from TRBV5-1 and TRBJ1-2; 9 nucleotides agree with TRBD1. CDR3 size: 17 residues. J gave up 6 bases and V 0 bases, and 12 bases lay outside the gene matches. Germline V CDR1 and CDR2: SGHRS, YFSETQ. This CDR3 is CASSLGVSGTGINGYTF. The CDR3 bases are TGCGCCAGCAGCTTGGGGGTTTCCGGGACAGGGATAAATGGCTACACCTTC. Variable domain in full (rest from reference TRBV5-1 and TRBJ1-2): KAGVTQTPRYLIKTRGQQVTLSCSPISGHRSVSWYQQTPGQGLQFLFEYFSETQRNKGNFPGRFSGRQFSNSRSEMNVSTLELGDSALYLCASSLGVSGTGINGYTFGSGTRLTVV.

The genes are TRBV7-9 and TRBJ1-4; weak D call: TRBD1 (5 bases). Trimming cost V 1 base and J 1 base, with 7 bases left between them. Germline values: CDR1 SEHNR, CDR2 FQNEAQ (reference sequence). The CDR3 sequence is 15 residues long. In DNA form, the CDR3 reads TGTGCCAGCAGCTTAGGTGACAGAACTAATGAAAAACTGTTTTTT. Its protein is CASSLGDRTNEKLFF.

The chain employs TRBV30 and TRBJ1-5, with 7 bases aligning to TRBD1. The V gene's germline CDR1 is GTSNPN and CDR2 SVGIG (reference sequence). Unmatched junction bases numbered 8, after V lost 5 bases and J lost 7 bases. The CDR3 length is 13 residues. CDR3 bases: TGTGCCTGGCAGGGACAGCTGGAACAGCCCCAGCATTTT. Translated: CAWQGQLEQPQHF.

The chain has TRBV25-1 and TRBJ1-1, with D possibly TRBD1 on 6 matching bases. Trimming took off 1 base at V and 5 bases at J, with 20 bases between the two ends. CDR1 MGHDK and CDR2 SYGVNS come from the germline V gene. The CDR3 covers 17 residues. CDR3 DNA sequence: TGTGCCAGCAGTGAATCCCCCCCGGGCAGGGGTGGGACTGAAGCTTTCTTT. Translating gives CASSESPPGRGGTEAFF.

The rearrangement joins TRBV6-5 to TRBJ2-5; maybe TRBD2 (6 bases). CDR3 length equals 15 residues. The V gene's germline CDR1 is MNHEY and CDR2 SVGAGI. Trimming cost V 6 bases and J 2 bases, with 16 bases left between them. CDR3 coding DNA: TGTGCCAGCAGCCCAGGGACTCTAGCGCAAGAGACCCAGTACTTC. This translates into CASSPGTLAQETQYF.

V gene TRBV5-1 combines with J gene TRBJ1-4; 8 bases are a match to TRBD1. The CDR3 covers 15 residues. Germline assignment: CDR1 SGHRS and CDR2 YFSETQ. Trimming cost V 4 bases and J 2 bases; bases outside gene matches: 4. The CDR3 loop is CASSPTGETNEKLFF. The CDR3 coding sequence is TGCGCCAGCAGCCCGACAGGGGAGACTAATGAAAAACTGTTTTTT. Looking up the rest from reference TRBV5-1 and TRBJ1-4 gives the full variable domain: KAGVTQTPRYLIKTRGQQVTLSCSPISGHRSVSWYQQTPGQGLQFLFEYFSETQRNKGNFPGRFSGRQFSNSRSEMNVSTLELGDSALYLCASSPTGETNEKLFFGSGTQLSVL.

This chain uses TRBV4-2 with TRBJ2-3; the match to TRBD2 covers 10 bases. Trimming took 4 bases from V and 5 from J; bases not matched to a gene: 12. The germline gives CDR1 LGHNA, CDR2 YNFKEQ. The CDR3 covers 17 residues. CDR3 coding DNA: TGTGCCAGCAGCCCCCGAGGAGCGGGGGGGCCTGAAGATACGCAGTATTTT. Residues: CASSPRGAGGPEDTQYF.

The V and J genes are TRBV28 and TRBJ1-5, with D perhaps TRBD1 (6 bases). V was trimmed by 6 bases and J by 6 bases, leaving 15 bases between them. CDR1 is MDHEN and CDR2 is SYDVKM in the germline V gene. The CDR3 length is 14 residues. The DNA for the CDR3 is TGTGCCAGCAGCCCTGGACAGAGGGGTCAGCCCCAGCATTTT. Amino acids: CASSPGQRGQPQHF. Looking up the rest from reference TRBV28 and TRBJ1-5 gives the full variable domain: DVKVTQSSRYLVKRTGEKVFLECVQDMDHENMFWYRQDPGLGLRLIYFSYDVKMKEKGDIPEGYSVSREKKERFSLILESASTNQTSMYLCASSPGQRGQPQHFGDGTRLSIL.

V and J are TRBV2 and TRBJ2-7; tentative D call: TRBD1 (5 bases). CDR1 and CDR2 from the germline V gene are SNHLY and FYNNEI. The CDR3 is made up of 14 amino acids. V lost 4 bases to trimming and J lost 4 bases, with 14 bases between them. Here the CDR3 reads CASSAGRFPYEQYF. In nucleotides, the CDR3 is TGTGCCAGCAGTGCAGGGCGCTTTCCGTACGAGCAGTACTTC.

This chain links TRBV5-1 with TRBJ1-4; the match to TRBD1 covers 9 bases. CDR1 is SGHRS, CDR2 YFSETQ, per germline. J was trimmed by 5 bases and V by 4 bases; bases with no gene match: 6. This CDR3 has 15 residues. Here the CDR3 reads CASSNPGQGNEKLFF. The CDR3 region has the DNA TGCGCCAGCAGCAATCCGGGACAGGGAAATGAAAAACTGTTTTTT. Using reference TRBV5-1 and TRBJ1-4 for the parts outside the CDR3, the full variable domain is KAGVTQTPRYLIKTRGQQVTLSCSPISGHRSVSWYQQTPGQGLQFLFEYFSETQRNKGNFPGRFSGRQFSNSRSEMNVSTLELGDSALYLCASSNPGQGNEKLFFGSGTQLSVL.

V and J are TRBV13 and TRBJ2-3; TRBD1 is a possible D gene (6 bases). CDR1 and CDR2 (germline): PRHDT, FYEKMQ (reference sequence). Deletions cut 4 bases from V and 1 base from J, with 9 bases between. This CDR3 is 14 amino acids long. The CDR3 coding sequence is TGTGCCAGCAGCTACCGGACAGGCACAGATACGCAGTATTTT. As protein: CASSYRTGTDTQYF.

The rearrangement uses TRBV4-1 and TRBJ2-1; TRBD2 is a possible D gene (6 bases). The V gene's germline CDR1 is MGHRA and CDR2 YSYEKL. The CDR3 runs to 19 residues. Trimming pared 0 bases from V and 10 bases from J, leaving 28 bases between. Here the CDR3 DNA reads TGCGCCAGCAGCCAAGATGGGCGGAGTATGGGACTGGCGGTGGAAGAGCAGTTCTTC. The encoded protein is CASSQDGRSMGLAVEEQFF.

This chain connects TRBV29-1 to TRBJ1-2; D not resolved. Trimming shortened V by 7 bases and J by 3 bases, and 9 bases separated the two germline ends. Germline CDR1 is SQVTM and CDR2 is ANQGSEA. This CDR3 region has 11 residues. The CDR3 bases are TGCAGCGCCGAGGGAGACTATGGCTACACCTTC. Translating gives CSAEGDYGYTF.

V and J are TRBV6-6 and TRBJ1-5; 9 bases fit TRBD1. Germline assignment: CDR1 MNHNY and CDR2 SVGAGI (reference sequence). V lost 4 bases to trimming and J lost 5 bases; unmatched junction nucleotides: 3. The CDR3 is 14 amino acids. The CDR3 nucleotides are TGTGCCAGCAGTTGGCGGGACAGGGATCAGCCCCAGCATTTT. It specifies CASSWRDRDQPQHF.

As to this clone: Sequence at one end of the junction differs from germline and may be a read error. The chain carries TRBV7-8 and TRBJ1-2; possible D gene TRBD1, 6 bases. Looked up from germline, CDR1 is SGHVS and CDR2 is FQNEAQ. The CDR3 covers 13 residues. The CDR3 nucleotides are TGTGCCAGCAGCTTAGGTGGGGGGGCCCCTCCTCATTTC. It translates to CASSLGGGAPPHF.

The rearrangement joins TRBV6-4 to TRBJ2-7; the match to TRBD2 covers 12 bases. This CDR3 contains 19 residues. Germline CDR1 and CDR2: MRHNA and SNTAGT. The trim removed 5 bases at V and 4 bases at J, leaving 18 bases unmatched. The CDR3 protein is CASSKAKGSSGRGIYEQYF. DNA of the CDR3: TGTGCCAGCAGTAAGGCTAAAGGATCTAGCGGGAGGGGTATTTACGAGCAGTACTTC.

The chain is built from TRBV19 and TRBJ1-2; D gene unclear. The V and J ends lost 4 bases and 8 bases respectively, with 11 bases between them. The CDR3 spans 12 residues. CDR1 and CDR2 (germline): LNHDA, SQIVND (reference sequence). The CDR3 DNA follows: TGTGCCAGTAGTAGAGGGTTAACGGGCTACACCTTC. It is translated as CASSRGLTGYTF.

On this clone itself: This specimen includes other DNA sequences encoding the same CDR3. This chain uses TRBV18 with TRBJ1-3; maybe TRBD1 (5 bases). This CDR3 spans 15 amino acids. The germline V and J ends were trimmed by 3 bases and 1 base, with 10 bases remaining between them. In germline, CDR1 is KGHSH, CDR2 LQKENI. The CDR3, as DNA: TGTGCCAGCTCACCTGGCGGGGCATCTGGAAACACCATATATTTT. Residues: CASSPGGASGNTIYF.

The rearrangement joins TRBV18 to TRBJ1-1; 7 nucleotides line up with TRBD1. The CDR3 sequence is 15 residues long. Germline CDR1 and CDR2: KGHSH and LQKENI. V gave up 4 bases and J gave up 0 bases; unmatched junction bases: 5. CDR3: CASSHSDRLNTEAFF. The CDR3 DNA follows: TGTGCCAGCTCACACTCGGACAGGTTGAACACTGAAGCTTTCTTT.

J is TRBJ1-5 and V is TRBV6-1; 7 bases agree with TRBD1. The CDR3 has 15 residues. Germline values: CDR1 MNHNS, CDR2 SASEGT. J gave up 5 bases and V 5 bases, and 9 bases lay outside the gene matches. The CDR3 region has the DNA TGTGCCAGCAGTCCCAGGGGGGAGCCCGATCAGCCCCAGCATTTT. The encoded protein is CASSPRGEPDQPQHF.